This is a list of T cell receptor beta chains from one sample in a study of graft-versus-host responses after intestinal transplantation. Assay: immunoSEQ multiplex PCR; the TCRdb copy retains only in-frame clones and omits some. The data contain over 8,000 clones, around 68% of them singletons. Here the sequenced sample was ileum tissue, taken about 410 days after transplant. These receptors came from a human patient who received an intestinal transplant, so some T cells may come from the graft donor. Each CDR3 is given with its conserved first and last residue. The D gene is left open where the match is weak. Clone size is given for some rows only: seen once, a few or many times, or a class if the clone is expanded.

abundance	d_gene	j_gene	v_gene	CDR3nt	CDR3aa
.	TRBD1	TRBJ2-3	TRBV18	TGTGCCAGCTCACCCGGACAGGGCACAGATACGCAGTATTTT	CASSPGQGTDTQYF
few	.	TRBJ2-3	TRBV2	TGTGCCAGCAGGGACAGCACAGATACGCAGTATTTT	CASRDSTDTQYF
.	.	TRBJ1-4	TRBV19	TGTGCCAGTAGTAGTATAACGGACACCAATGAAAAACTGTTTTTT	CASSSITDTNEKLFF
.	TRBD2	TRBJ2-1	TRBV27	TGTGCCAGCAGTCCTACTAGCGGGACTTACAATGAGCAGTTCTTC	CASSPTSGTYNEQFF
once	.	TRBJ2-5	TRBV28	TGTGCCAGCAGTTTCCACTACTCGGAGACCCAGTACTTC	CASSFHYSETQYF
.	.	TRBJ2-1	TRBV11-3	TGTGCCAGCAGCGGGGGGACGGGCTCCTACAATGAGCAGTTCTTC	CASSGGTGSYNEQFF
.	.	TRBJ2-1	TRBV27	TGTGCCAGCAGTTTATATGATGAGCAGTTCTTC	CASSLYDEQFF
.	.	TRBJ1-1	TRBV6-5	TGTGCCAGCAGTCCTCACGACCTGAACACTGAAGCTTTCTTT	CASSPHDLNTEAFF
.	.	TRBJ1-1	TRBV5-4	TGTGCCAGCAGCCGGCGGGAATGGAACACTGAAGCTTTCTTT	CASSRREWNTEAFF
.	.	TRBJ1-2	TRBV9	TGTGCCAGCAGCGTAGCTCAGGAAACCTATGGCTACACCTTC	CASSVAQETYGYTF
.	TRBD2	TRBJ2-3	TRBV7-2	TGTGCCAGCAGCCCCGGTCTAGCGGGGGCCGCAGATACGCAGTATTTT	CASSPGLAGAADTQYF
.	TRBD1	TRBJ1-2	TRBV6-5	TGTGCCAGCAGGACCGGGACAGGTGTCTATGGCTACACCTTC	CASRTGTGVYGYTF
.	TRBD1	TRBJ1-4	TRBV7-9	TGTGCCAGCAACACAGGGGGCGCGGGCGAAAAACTGTTTTTT	CASNTGGAGEKLFF
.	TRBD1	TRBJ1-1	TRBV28	TGTGCCAGCTATCAGGACAGGGCCCCCATGGGGACTGAAGCTTTCTTT	CASYQDRAPMGTEAFF
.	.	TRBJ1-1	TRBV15	TGTGCCACCAGCAGGCTAGGCGGTCTCACTGAAGCTTTCTTT	CATSRLGGLTEAFF
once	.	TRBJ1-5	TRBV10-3	TGTGCCACCCGTGAACTGGACCCCAATCAGCCCCAGCATTTT	CATRELDPNQPQHF
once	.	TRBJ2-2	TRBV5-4	TGTGCCAGCAGCTTATTTGTCGGCCGGAGCGGGGAGCTGTTTTTT	CASSLFVGRSGELFF
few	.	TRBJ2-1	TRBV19	TGTGCCAGTAGCGCTCAGGTGAGCTCCTACAATGAGCAGTTCTTC	CASSAQVSSYNEQFF
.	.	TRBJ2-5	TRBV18	TGTGCCAGCTCACCGATTAGATCTGGGGAAAAAGCCCAGTACTTC	CASSPIRSGEKAQYF
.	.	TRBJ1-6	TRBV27	TGTGCCAGCAGAAACAACAGGTACAATTCACCCCTCCACTTT	CASRNNRYNSPLHF
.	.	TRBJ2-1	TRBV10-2	TGCGCCAGCAGTTTGGGGGAGAGCACAGGCTTGATCAATGAGCAGTTCTTC	CASSLGESTGLINEQFF
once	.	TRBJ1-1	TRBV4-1	TGCGCCAGCAGCCATATAGGGATGGGAACTGAAGCTTTCTTT	CASSHIGMGTEAFF
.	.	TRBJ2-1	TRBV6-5	TGTGCCAGCAGTTACTCCGCGACAGGCAATGAGCAGTTCTTC	CASSYSATGNEQFF
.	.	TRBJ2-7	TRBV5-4	TGTGCCAGCAGCTTGCGGGGCACCTACGAGCAGTACTTC	CASSLRGTYEQYF
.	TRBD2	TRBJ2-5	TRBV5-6	TGTGCCAGCAGCTTGTTTCTAGCGGGGGCCACAAAAGAGACCCAGTACTTC	CASSLFLAGATKETQYF
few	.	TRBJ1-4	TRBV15	TGTGCCACCAGCAGAGATGAAAAACTGTTTTTT	CATSRDEKLFF
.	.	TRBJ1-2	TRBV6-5	TGTGCCAGCAGAGGATCGGGGTATGGCTACACCTTC	CASRGSGYGYTF
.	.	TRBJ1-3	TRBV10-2	TGCGCCAGCAGTGAGCAGGGGCATGGAAACACCATATATTTT	CASSEQGHGNTIYF
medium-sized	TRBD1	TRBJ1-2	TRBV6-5	TGTGCCAGCAGTACGCGGACAGGGGAGAATGGCTACACCTTC	CASSTRTGENGYTF
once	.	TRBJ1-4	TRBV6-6	TGTGCCACCAAACCGGGACACCAGACGACTAATGAAAAACTGTTTTTT	CATKPGHQTTNEKLFF
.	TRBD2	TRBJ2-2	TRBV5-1	TGCGCCACCCAGACGGGGGGGCCGGCCGGGGAGCTGTTTTTT	CATQTGGPAGELFF
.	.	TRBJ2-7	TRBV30	TGTGCCTGGAAGGGGACCTACGAGCAGTACTTC	CAWKGTYEQYF
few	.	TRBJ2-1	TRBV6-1	TGTGCCAGCATGCTGAGTTACAATGAGCAGTTCTTC	CASMLSYNEQFF
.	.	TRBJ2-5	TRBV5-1	TGCGCCAGCAGCCCCTTAAGCCCACAAGAGACCCAGTACTTC	CASSPLSPQETQYF
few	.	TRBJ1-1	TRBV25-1	TGTGCCAGCAGTGACGGGGCCGAAGCTTTCTTT	CASSDGAEAFF
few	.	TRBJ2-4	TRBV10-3	TGTGCCATCAGCCCTGATGAGGCCGCCGGGGCCAAAAACATTCAGTACTTC	CAISPDEAAGAKNIQYF
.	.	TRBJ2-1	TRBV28	TGTGCCAGCAGTTTCGAGACTACCCTCTACAATGAGCAGTTCTTC	CASSFETTLYNEQFF
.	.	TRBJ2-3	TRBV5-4	TGTGCCAGCAGAGAGGTCCCTGGCACAGATACGCAGTATTTT	CASREVPGTDTQYF
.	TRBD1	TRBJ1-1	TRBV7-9	TGTGCCAGCAGTTATCCGGGACAGGTTGAAGCTTTCTTT	CASSYPGQVEAFF
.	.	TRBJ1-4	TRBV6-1	TGTGCCACCTGCTCCGCTAATAATGAAAAACTGTTTTTT	CATCSANNEKLFF
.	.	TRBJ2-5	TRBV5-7	TGTGCCAGCAGCCCCGGGACTGAAGAGACCCAGTACTTC	CASSPGTEETQYF
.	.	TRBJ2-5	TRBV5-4	TGTGCCAGCAGCTTGGATCCTAGCGTGGTGATAACCCAGTACTTC	CASSLDPSVVITQYF
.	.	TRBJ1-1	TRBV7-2	TGTGCCAGCAGCCGAATAGGGGTTTGGGTTGAAGCTTTCTTT	CASSRIGVWVEAFF
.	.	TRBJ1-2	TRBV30	TGTGCCTGGAGCCTACAGGGACCTAACTATGGCTACACCTTC	CAWSLQGPNYGYTF
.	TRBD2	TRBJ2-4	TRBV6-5	TGTGCCAGCAGCGCTAGCGGGGGGTCCAAAAACATTCAGTACTTC	CASSASGGSKNIQYF
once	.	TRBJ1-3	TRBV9	TGTGCCAGCAGCGGACCCCCCGCGGTCTCTGGAAACACCATATATTTT	CASSGPPAVSGNTIYF
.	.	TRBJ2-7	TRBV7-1	TGTGCCAGCAGGCCTTATTATCGGGGGGAGCAGTACTTC	CASRPYYRGEQYF
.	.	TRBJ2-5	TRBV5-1	TGCGCCAGCAGCTTGCAGGGCGAGACCCAGTACTTC	CASSLQGETQYF
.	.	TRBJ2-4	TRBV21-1	TGTGCCAGCTCCATCCGGGAGGGAGAGTTC	CASSIREGEF
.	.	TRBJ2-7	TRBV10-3	TGTGCCATCAGGGGAAGCTCCTACGAGCAGTACTTC	CAIRGSSYEQYF
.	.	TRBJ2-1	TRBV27	TGTGCCAGCAGTTCAGGATTCTACAATGAGCAGTTCTTC	CASSSGFYNEQFF
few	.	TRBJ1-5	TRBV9	TGTGCCAGCAGCGCCGACAGCCTCAATCAGCCCCAGCATTTT	CASSADSLNQPQHF
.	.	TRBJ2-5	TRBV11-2	TGTGCCAGCACGGACGGCGGGGGCCCAGAGACCCAGTACTTC	CASTDGGGPETQYF
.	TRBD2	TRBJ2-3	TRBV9	TGTGCCAGCAGCGTAGATGGACTAGCGGACACAGATACGCAGTATTTT	CASSVDGLADTDTQYF
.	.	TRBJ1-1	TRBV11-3	TGTGCCAGCAGCTTAAGTCTTGGAAATGAAGCTTTCTTT	CASSLSLGNEAFF